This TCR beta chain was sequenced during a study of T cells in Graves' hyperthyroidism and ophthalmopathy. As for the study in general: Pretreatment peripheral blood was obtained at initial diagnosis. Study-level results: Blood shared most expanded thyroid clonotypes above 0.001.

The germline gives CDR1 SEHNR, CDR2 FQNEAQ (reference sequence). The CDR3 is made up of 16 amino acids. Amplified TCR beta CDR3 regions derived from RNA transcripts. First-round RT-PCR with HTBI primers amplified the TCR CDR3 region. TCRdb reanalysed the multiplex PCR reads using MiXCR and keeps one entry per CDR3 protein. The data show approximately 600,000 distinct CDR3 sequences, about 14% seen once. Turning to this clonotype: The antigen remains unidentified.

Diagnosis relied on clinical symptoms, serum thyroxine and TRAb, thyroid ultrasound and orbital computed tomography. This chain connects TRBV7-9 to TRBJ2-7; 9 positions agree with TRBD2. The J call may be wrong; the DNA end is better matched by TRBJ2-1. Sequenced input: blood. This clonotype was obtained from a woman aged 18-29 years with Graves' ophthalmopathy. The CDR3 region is CASSLGVAGALGEQFF. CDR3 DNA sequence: TGTGCCAGCAGCTTAGGGGTAGCGGGAGCTCTGGGCGAGCAGTTCTTC.